The 11 T cell receptor beta chains given below trace back to one sample, sequenced in a study of T cell responses to AZD1222 COVID-19 vaccine (dated by TCRdb to the early 2020s). Libraries were made using the immunoSEQ multiplex PCR assay. TCRdb stores this immuneACCESS table with in-frame sequences only. Part of the clones is absent; in the studies checked, under half of the shortfall reflects unresolved V genes, and no reason is known for the rest. Here the sample has tens of thousands of clones; more than 75% occur a single time. The ten largest clones add up to more than 4% of the sample. Interpreted using the paper, the time point label stands for: baseline before first vaccination. Sequences were derived from peripheral blood, sampled on day 0 of AZD1222 vaccination. The source is an adult in good health.

V is TRBV5-5 and J is TRBJ1-3, with TRBD1 identical over 8 bases. Germline V gene lookup returns CDR1 SGHKS and CDR2 YYEKEE (reference sequence). The CDR3 is made up of 16 amino acids. V shed 5 bases and J 3 bases; nucleotides not matched to a gene: 10. The CDR3 region has the DNA TGTGCCAGCAGTTCCGTTTCACAGGGGGTTGGAAACACCATATATTTT. Translating gives CASSSVSQGVGNTIYF.

V is TRBV5-1 and J is TRBJ1-5; the match to TRBD1 covers 12 bases. Trimming took 4 bases from V and 6 from J; bases not matched to a gene: 5. The length of the CDR3 is 15 residues. The V gene's germline CDR1 is SGHRS and CDR2 YFSETQ. CDR3 sequence reads: CASSPGTGGGQPQHF. CDR3 sequence (DNA): TGCGCCAGCAGCCCCGGGACAGGGGGCGGTCAGCCCCAGCATTTT.

This clone has only one observation. The gene calls are TRBV12-3 or TRBV12-4 and TRBJ2-7, with D unclear. The V and J ends lost 8 bases and 8 bases respectively, with 7 bases between them. This CDR3 contains 9 residues. CDR3 sequence: CASGLKQYF. The CDR3 DNA reads as TGTGCCAGCGGCTTAAAGCAGTACTTC.

The rearrangement joins TRBV5-1 to TRBJ2-6; 7 nucleotides line up with TRBD1. CDR1 is SGHRS, CDR2 YFSETQ, per germline. With 3 bases clipped from V and 0 bases from J, the junction kept 6 bases outside the gene matches. This CDR3 comprises 17 residues. CDR3 protein: CASSSPGQSSGANVLTF. Here the CDR3 DNA reads TGCGCCAGCAGCTCCCCGGGACAGAGCTCTGGGGCCAACGTCCTGACTTTC.

V is TRBV7-8 and J is TRBJ1-6, with 8 bases lining up with TRBD1. V trimming: 4 bases; J trimming: 7 bases; junction bases outside the gene matches: 9. This CDR3 spans 16 amino acids. Germline CDR1 is SGHVS and CDR2 is FQNEAQ. CDR3 nucleotides: TGTGCCAGCAGCTCCCTTATAAGACAGGGGAATTCACCCCTCCACTTT. Residues: CASSSLIRQGNSPLHF.

The chain uses TRBV7-9 and TRBJ2-5; D is perhaps TRBD2 (6 bases). The length of the CDR3 is 15 residues. The germline V and J ends were trimmed by 5 bases and 1 base, with 14 bases remaining between them. The germline V gene has CDR1 SEHNR and CDR2 FQNEAQ (reference sequence). The CDR3 spells CASSPYAGGQETQYF. CDR3 in DNA: TGTGCCAGCAGCCCTTACGCCGGGGGCCAAGAGACCCAGTACTTC.

This chain connects TRBV5-4 to TRBJ1-1, with TRBD1 matching over 9 bases. Trimming took 0 bases from V and 0 from J; bases not matched to a gene: 9. This CDR3 is built from 18 residues. From germline, CDR1 is SGHNT and CDR2 YYREEE (reference sequence). CDR3 sequence reads: CASSLGPGQGRLNTEAFF. The CDR3 DNA sequence: TGTGCCAGCAGCTTGGGACCGGGACAGGGCCGGTTGAACACTGAAGCTTTCTTT.

CDR3 amino acids: CASSEALSPTEAFF. In DNA form, the CDR3 reads TGTGCCAGCAGTGAAGCGCTTAGCCCTACTGAAGCTTTCTTT. The V and J genes are TRBV2 and TRBJ1-1; D is undetermined. From germline, CDR1 is SNHLY and CDR2 FYNNEI. CDR3 length equals 14 residues. V lost 0 bases, J lost 5 bases, and 10 bases lay in between.

The chain carries TRBV12-3 or TRBV12-4 and TRBJ1-2, with D possibly being TRBD1 (6 bases). V was clipped by 6 bases and J by 5 bases, with 10 bases between them. This CDR3 region has 12 residues. CDR3 residues: CASSPTGYGYTF. CDR3 in DNA: TGTGCCAGCAGCCCCACAGGGTATGGCTACACCTTC.

The V call is TRBV12-3 or TRBV12-4, the J call TRBJ2-7, with TRBD2 identical over 9 bases. The CDR3 runs to 13 residues. V lost 7 bases, J lost 2 bases, and 3 bases stayed unmatched. CDR3 in amino acids: CASKTSGAYEQYF. The CDR3 DNA sequence: TGTGCCAGCAAGACTAGCGGAGCCTACGAGCAGTACTTC.

This chain uses TRBV19 with TRBJ2-5; D perhaps matches TRBD2 (6 bases). The CDR3 runs to 14 residues. Looked up from germline, CDR1 is LNHDA and CDR2 is SQIVND (reference sequence). V dropped 8 bases and J dropped 5 bases, with 18 bases sitting between them. This CDR3 is CASASSGVRETQYF. As DNA, the CDR3 is TGTGCCAGTGCTTCCTCGGGGGTCCGCGAGACCCAGTACTTC.